Listed below are T cell receptor beta chains from one sample, sequenced in a study of human T cells and chemical hapten exposure. MiXCR, run by TCRdb on the RACE reads, gives a single entry per CDR3 protein. Found here are some 89,000 distinct CDR3 sequences, 10% of them singletons; the top ten hold around 2.5%. The sample consisted of whole blood, taken in connection with sensitization to the hapten diphenylcyclopropenone (DPC). The source of these receptors is a woman in her thirties with alopecia areata. Some clones in this sample may be carry-over from other donors' samples. CDR3s include the opening cysteine and the closing phenylalanine or tryptophan. Not every row has a clone size; where given, it reads once, few, many or a size class.

size: few
V: TRBV6-4
CDR3: CASSDGLAGGNEQFF

size: few
V: TRBV12-3/TRBV12-4
CDR3: CASSLVLDQPQHF

size: many
V: TRBV7-3
CDR3: CASSLISGSLSPLHF

size: NA
V: TRBV6-2/TRBV6-3
CDR3: CASSLQESAYEQYF

size: few
V: TRBV6-5
CDR3: CASGTGVGYEQYF

size: many
V: TRBV7-2
CDR3: CASSLYDGTGEETQYF

size: NA
V: TRBV9
CDR3: CASSAANTGELFF

size: few
V: TRBV18
CDR3: CASSPDEATEAFF

size: many
V: TRBV29-1
CDR3: CSVDGPPNTGFF

size: few
V: TRBV20-1
CDR3: CSAGSRQGNEKLFF

size: many
V: TRBV12-3/TRBV12-4
CDR3: CASGFNWNTEAFF

size: NA
V: TRBV18
CDR3: CASSPRLTGQPQHF

size: many
V: TRBV5-1
CDR3: CASSTGQQNQPQHF

size: many
V: TRBV4-1
CDR3: CASSQEGRSTDTQYF

size: NA
V: TRBV20-1
CDR3: CSASRQRNTEAFF

size: NA
V: TRBV7-9
CDR3: CASSAFQGSPLHF

size: many
V: TRBV12-3/TRBV12-4
CDR3: CASSWELAGGKQGPGANVLTF

size: NA
V: TRBV6-6
CDR3: CASSYRDLISGNTIYF

size: many
V: TRBV7-9
CDR3: CASSLGQGTDTQYF

size: many
V: TRBV18
CDR3: CASSPSTGSSGNTIYF

size: NA
V: TRBV20-1
CDR3: CSTPLDNYGYTF

size: many
V: TRBV6-5
CDR3: CASSYVGSPTGELFF

size: many
V: TRBV5-1
CDR3: CASSGLAGGSSYNEQFF

size: few
V: TRBV9
CDR3: CASSPLGDRGEQYF

size: many
V: TRBV4-2
CDR3: CASSQDPGDRDLNEQFF

size: many
V: TRBV7-9
CDR3: CASNPTGDTEAFF

size: NA
V: TRBV4-3
CDR3: CASSQREYTEAFF

size: many
V: TRBV6-2/TRBV6-3
CDR3: CASSSRVNEQFF

size: many
V: TRBV10-3
CDR3: CAISDPDRGSTEAFF

size: few
V: TRBV29-1
CDR3: CSVAGQENTEAFF

size: many
V: TRBV12-3/TRBV12-4
CDR3: CASRSYFAETQYF

size: many
V: TRBV28
CDR3: CASSIAGNIQYF

size: NA
V: TRBV28
CDR3: CASRNSVSPLHF

size: many
V: TRBV4-1
CDR3: CASSPNLAGVIEQFF

size: many
V: TRBV19
CDR3: CATGAGLEQPQHF

size: NA
V: TRBV29-1
CDR3: CSVATGPEQFF

size: few
V: TRBV20-1
CDR3: CSAEPGTRFSTDTQYF

size: many
V: TRBV5-6
CDR3: CASSLTGYSTEAFF

size: many
V: TRBV6-2/TRBV6-3
CDR3: CASSYGTASNYGYTF

size: many
V: TRBV12-3/TRBV12-4
CDR3: CASIRRGQFITGELFF

size: many
V: TRBV20-1
CDR3: CSAVAAGRSYEQYF

size: many
V: TRBV7-2
CDR3: CASSFSQGPPWDTQYF

size: many
V: TRBV20-1
CDR3: CSASRQGNNEQFF

size: many
V: TRBV6-2/TRBV6-3
CDR3: CASREQGYSPLHF

size: many
V: TRBV6-5
CDR3: CATKQGRAFF

size: many
V: TRBV2
CDR3: CASRRERGKTGELFF

size: few
V: TRBV30
CDR3: CAWTPNRGANTEAFF

size: NA
V: TRBV4-3
CDR3: CASSRTGAGRNYGYTF

size: NA
V: TRBV29-1
CDR3: CSGGTGGPGELFF

size: NA
V: TRBV29-1
CDR3: CSVARQGREQYF

size: many
V: TRBV6-6
CDR3: CASSSGRQGRSYNSPLHF

size: few
V: TRBV29-1
CDR3: CSIEISGLSYEQYF

size: few
V: TRBV7-2
CDR3: CASSLGGQGYYEQYF